A single sample is the source of the 10 T cell receptor beta chains below, sequenced in a study of read filtering for tumor transcriptome and immune sequencing. This library used roughly 400 ng RNA and molecular barcoded adaptors spanning alpha/delta and beta/gamma chains. In TCRdb, the reads were re-called with MiXCR into one record per CDR3 protein. Of 40,000 or so distinct CDR3 sequences in the sample, roughly an eighth were seen once. The sequencing input was a population of CD138-negative cells sorted from bone marrow. The receptors originated from a donor aged 40 or over with multiple myeloma.

This clonotype has a count of ten or more. CDR3 nucleotide sequence: TGTGCCAGCTCAACTAGTAGAAGCAATCAGCCCCAGCATTTT. This encodes CASSTSRSNQPQHF. The V gene is TRBV27, the J gene TRBJ1-5; no clear D. V was cut by 8 bases and J by 1 base, with 12 bases left in between. This CDR3 comprises 14 residues. Germline-derived CDR1 and CDR2 are MNHEY and SMNVEV (reference sequence).

Many counts were recorded for this clonotype. The CDR3 coding sequence is TGTGCCAGCAGCCAGACAAGGGGGACAGGGGGCGGCTACAATGAGCAGTTCTTC. Translated, it gives CASSQTRGTGGGYNEQFF. The V call is TRBV4-2, the J call TRBJ2-1; 12 positions agree with TRBD1. The CDR3 spans 18 residues. V was clipped by 3 bases and J by 3 bases; unmatched bases: 9. Germline-derived CDR1 and CDR2 are LGHNA and YNFKEQ.

Comments on this clonotype: An end of the junction does not agree with germline; a read error may underlie this. This chain joins TRBV4-2 and TRBJ2-5; D remains ambiguous. The length of the CDR3 is 15 residues. CDR1 LGHNA and CDR2 YNFKEQ come from the germline V gene. The CDR3 sequence is CASSQDHSLQGTQYF. In DNA, the CDR3 is TGTGCCAGCAGCCAAGATCACTCGCTCCAAGGGACCCAGTACTTC.

About this clonotype itself: A far bigger clonotype differs at one base, so this is likely a read error. This chain connects TRBV6-5 to TRBJ2-1; TRBD1 matches 12 bases. Germline CDR1 MNHEY, CDR2 SVGAGI. The CDR3 extends over 15 amino acids. Trimming cost V 7 bases and J 7 bases; bases outside gene matches: 8. CDR3 nucleotide sequence: TGTGCCAGCATTGAATGGGGACAGGGGGCTAATGAGCAGTTCTTC. As protein: CASIEWGQGANEQFF.

At least ten counts were recorded for this clonotype. V usage is TRBV29-1 and J usage is TRBJ1-1; the match to TRBD1 covers 8 bases. CDR1 SQVTM and CDR2 ANQGSEA come from the germline V gene. CDR3 size: 15 residues. Germline trimming cut 5 bases from V and 4 bases from J; bases unmatched to any gene: 12. The CDR3 DNA reads as TGCAGCGTTCCGGGACAGGAGGTTCTCATCACTGAAGCTTTCTTT. It specifies CSVPGQEVLITEAFF.

The sample holds many counts of this clonotype. For the CDR3, the DNA is TGTGCCACCAGCAGAACTAACGACAGGGATGAAAAACTGTTTTTT. It is translated as CATSRTNDRDEKLFF. The chain combines TRBV15 with TRBJ1-4; 7 bases align to TRBD1. The ends lost 2 bases at V and 6 bases at J; junction bases unmatched: 6. Per the germline V gene, CDR1 is LNHNV and CDR2 is YYDKDF (reference sequence). The CDR3 contains 15 residues.

This clonotype showed up many times. The gene calls are TRBV20-1 and TRBJ1-1; no firm D call. Deletions cut 1 base from V and 6 bases from J, with 15 bases between. Looked up from germline, CDR1 is DFQATT and CDR2 is SNEGSKA (reference sequence). The CDR3 totals 14 residues. The CDR3: CSARGYYLGSEAFF. The CDR3 bases are TGCAGTGCTAGAGGCTATTATCTGGGATCTGAAGCTTTCTTT.

Of note for this clonotype: A much larger clone sits a single nucleotide away, making a read error possible. The gene calls are TRBV5-1 and TRBJ2-5, with TRBD1 matching over 8 bases. The CDR3 is 15 residues long. CDR1 is SGHRS and CDR2 is YFSETQ in the germline V gene. The CDR3 DNA sequence: TGCGCCAGCAGCTTTAACGGACAGGGAAGAGAGACCCAGTGCTTC. Its translation is CASSFNGQGRETQCF.

This clonotype was observed at least ten times. The rearrangement joins TRBV27 to TRBJ1-1, with 8 nucleotides matching TRBD1. Germline CDR1 and CDR2: MNHEY and SMNVEV (reference sequence). The CDR3 length is 12 residues. The V gene end was trimmed by 5 bases and the J gene end by 9 bases; junction bases not matched to a gene: 5. CDR3 bases: TGTGCCAGCAGTCAAAGGACAGGGCAAGCTTTCTTT. Residues: CASSQRTGQAFF.

This clonotype was observed at least ten times. This chain connects TRBV7-8 to TRBJ2-3; 13 bases fit TRBD2. The CDR3 runs to 17 residues. Germline-derived CDR1 and CDR2 are SGHVS and FQNEAQ. V trimming: 5 bases; J trimming: 5 bases; junction bases outside the gene matches: 10. The CDR3 is CASSPLRTSGRIDTQYF. CDR3 DNA sequence: TGTGCCAGCAGCCCGCTCAGGACTAGCGGGAGAATAGATACGCAGTATTTT.